The 8 T cell receptor beta chains given below trace back to one sample, sequenced in a study of blood T cell repertoires in COVID-19. Clones were sequenced by immunoSEQ multiplex PCR, and TCRdb holds only the in-frame ones, with some missing. The repertoire consists of around 250,000 clones, with approximately 88% occurring once and the leading ten covering over 3%. What was sequenced was PBMCs or T cells enriched from blood (not recorded which). All receptors derive from a middle-aged woman who had been exposed to COVID-19.

This chain connects TRBV28 to TRBJ2-3; 8 bases map to TRBD1. The germline gives CDR1 MDHEN, CDR2 SYDVKM. This CDR3 spans 13 amino acids. V gave up 6 bases and J gave up 4 bases; unmatched junction bases: 3. CDR3 nucleotides: TGTGCCAGCAGAGAACAGGGGGCAGATACGCAGTATTTT. It encodes CASREQGADTQYF.

V and J are TRBV19 and TRBJ1-1, with 8 bases fitting TRBD1. The CDR3 loop spans 14 amino acids. With 5 bases clipped from V and 5 bases from J, the junction kept 7 bases outside the gene matches. CDR1 and CDR2 from the germline V gene are LNHDA and SQIVND (reference sequence). CDR3 nucleotides: TGTGCCAGTAGTGACAGGGGCCGACGGACTGAAGCTTTCTTT. Its translation: CASSDRGRRTEAFF.

The chain has TRBV4-1 and TRBJ2-1, with unresolved D. The length of the CDR3 is 15 residues. Germline lookup yields CDR1 MGHRA and CDR2 YSYEKL. V lost 0 bases to trimming and J lost 5 bases, with 11 bases between them. For the CDR3, the DNA is TGCGCCAGCAGCCAAGACGGTCGCGGAAACAATGAGCAGTTCTTC. It specifies CASSQDGRGNNEQFF.

V and J are TRBV2 and TRBJ2-1, with 7 bases fitting TRBD1. The CDR3 is 13 residues long. With 4 bases clipped from V and 8 bases from J, the junction kept 5 bases outside the gene matches. Germline loops: CDR1 SNHLY, CDR2 FYNNEI. CDR3: CASSADRDHEQFF. The CDR3 DNA sequence: TGTGCCAGCAGTGCCGACAGGGATCATGAGCAGTTCTTC.

The V call is TRBV19, the J call TRBJ1-6; D gene unclear. Germline V gene lookup returns CDR1 LNHDA and CDR2 SQIVND (reference sequence). The V and J ends lost 6 bases and 4 bases respectively, with 13 bases between them. This CDR3 contains 15 residues. CDR3 protein: CASRISRLYNSPLHF. The CDR3 DNA reads as TGTGCCAGTAGGATATCCCGCCTATATAATTCACCCCTCCACTTT.

This chain connects TRBV19 to TRBJ1-5, with a possible D match to TRBD1 (6 bases). Germline CDR1 reads LNHDA; CDR2 reads SQIVND (reference sequence). V was cut by 5 bases and J by 2 bases, with 16 bases left in between. This CDR3 has 16 residues. DNA for the CDR3: TGTGCCAGTAGTGATCTCTCCAGGGGTGGCAATCAGCCCCAGCATTTT. It is translated as CASSDLSRGGNQPQHF.

V usage is TRBV19 and J usage is TRBJ1-6; no reliable D call. The CDR3 runs to 15 residues. V was shortened by 7 bases and J by 1 base, with 11 bases between the two germline ends. Germline V CDR1 and CDR2: LNHDA, SQIVND (reference sequence). CDR3 sequence (DNA): TGTGCCAGTAAGTCGGTCGAGTCCTATAATTCACCCCTCCACTTT. The encoded protein is CASKSVESYNSPLHF. Together with reference TRBV19 and TRBJ1-6, the CDR3 gives the full variable domain: DGGITQSPKYLFRKEGQNVTLSCEQNLNHDAMYWYRQDPGQGLRLIYYSQIVNDFQKGDIAEGYSVSREKKESFPLTVTSAQKNPTAFYLCASKSVESYNSPLHFGNGTRLTVT.

The genes are TRBV5-1 and TRBJ1-2; tentative D call: TRBD1 (5 bases). Trimming took 2 bases from V and 5 from J, leaving 13 bases between them. From germline, CDR1 is SGHRS and CDR2 YFSETQ. The CDR3 is 14 amino acids. The CDR3 loop reads CASSLDSPSYGYTF. The CDR3 region has the DNA TGCGCCAGCAGCTTAGACAGTCCTTCTTATGGCTACACCTTC.